Below are 12 T cell receptor beta chains sequenced from a single sample in a study of OX40 agonist ivuxolimab in advanced cancers. Sequencing was performed with immunoSEQ multiplex PCR; in TCRdb, only in-frame clones are kept and a portion is missing. The table lists about 54,000 clones, 75% to 90% of them singletons. Specimen: CD4+ or CD8+ T cells sorted from blood, collected in a trial of the OX40 agonist ivuxolimab. The receptors come from an adult with an advanced solid tumor such as melanoma, head and neck, liver or kidney cancer.

The V call is TRBV6-1, the J call TRBJ2-1; D is unresolved. The germline V and J ends were trimmed by 2 bases and 0 bases, with 17 bases remaining between them. The germline CDR1 and CDR2 sequences are MNHNS and SASEGT. This CDR3 has 18 amino acids. The DNA for the CDR3 is TGTGCCAGCAGTGAACAAGTCGGAAGGCGAAGCTCCTACAATGAGCAGTTCTTC. It specifies CASSEQVGRRSSYNEQFF.

Notes on this clone: An end of the junction does not agree with germline; a read error may underlie this. The CDR3 bases are TGTGCCAGCAGCTCAGCGGGGGACAGGCCTTCCTTCTTC. Translating gives CASSSAGDRPSFF. The chain uses TRBV7-9 and TRBJ2-7; possibly TRBD1 or TRBD2 for D (8 bases each). The CDR3 spans 13 residues. Germline values: CDR1 SEHNR, CDR2 FQNEAQ (reference sequence).

This chain joins TRBV11-2 and TRBJ2-3, with TRBD2 as a possible D gene (6 bases). This CDR3 is built from 15 residues. Trimming pared 4 bases from V and 1 base from J, leaving 12 bases between. From germline, CDR1 is SGHAT and CDR2 FQNNGV. This CDR3 is CASSSYVAGTDTQYF. CDR3 nucleotides: TGTGCCAGCAGCTCCTACGTAGCGGGCACAGATACGCAGTATTTT.

The chain employs TRBV5-8 and TRBJ1-4; a weak D match, TRBD1 (5 bases). Trimming removed 3 bases at V and 3 bases at J, with 18 bases between. The CDR3 totals 17 residues. CDR1 and CDR2 (germline): SGHTS, YDEGEE. The CDR3 region is CASSSKKRTSSNEKLFF. CDR3 DNA: TGTGCCAGCAGCTCAAAAAAGAGGACAAGCTCTAATGAAAAACTGTTTTTT.

The chain couples TRBV19 to TRBJ2-3, with D possibly TRBD2 on 7 matching bases. Per the germline V gene, CDR1 is LNHDA and CDR2 is SQIVND (reference sequence). This CDR3 spans 16 amino acids. V dropped 1 base and J dropped 1 base, with 12 bases sitting between them. The DNA for the CDR3 is TGTGCCAGTAGTATAGCTAGCGGACAGCGCACAGATACGCAGTATTTT. Protein product: CASSIASGQRTDTQYF.

This clone is termed medium-sized. This chain connects TRBV7-9 to TRBJ1-2, with 9 bases aligning to TRBD1. The CDR3 contains 13 residues. Germline V gives CDR1 SEHNR, CDR2 FQNEAQ (reference sequence). Trimming removed 4 bases from V and 5 bases from J; junction bases left unmatched: 2. This CDR3 is CASSSDRGYGYTF. The CDR3, as DNA: TGTGCCAGCAGCTCCGACAGGGGGTATGGCTACACCTTC.

J is TRBJ2-2 and V is TRBV5-1; 13 bases align to TRBD2. Germline loops: CDR1 SGHRS, CDR2 YFSETQ. J lost 2 bases, V lost 3 bases, and 7 bases had no gene match. The CDR3 is 18 residues long. CDR3 in DNA: TGCGCCAGCAGCTCCGGACTAGCGGGGGCCTTAAACACCGGGGAGCTGTTTTTT. It is translated as CASSSGLAGALNTGELFF. Supplemented by reference TRBV5-1 and TRBJ2-2, the full variable domain reads KAGVTQTPRYLIKTRGQQVTLSCSPISGHRSVSWYQQTPGQGLQFLFEYFSETQRNKGNFPGRFSGRQFSNSRSEMNVSTLELGDSALYLCASSSGLAGALNTGELFFGEGSRLTVL.

The V and J genes are TRBV5-4 and TRBJ2-3, with a tentative D call TRBD1 (6 bases). The CDR3 is made up of 13 amino acids. Germline V gene sequence: CDR1 SGHNT, CDR2 YYREEE (reference sequence). V lost 3 bases to trimming and J lost 10 bases, with 15 bases between them. The CDR3 DNA follows: TGTGCCAGCAGCTCCCAACAGGGAATAGCGCAGTATTTT. Protein sequence: CASSSQQGIAQYF.

The V call is TRBV6-5, the J call TRBJ2-3; 8 bases match TRBD1. Germline V lookup: CDR1 MNHEY, CDR2 SVGAGI. The junction had 4 bases not matched to a gene; V was cut back by 2 bases and J by 3 bases. The CDR3 loop spans 15 amino acids. The CDR3, as DNA: TGTGCCAGCAGTTACCGGGGACAGGAGACAGATACGCAGTATTTT. Amino acid sequence: CASSYRGQETDTQYF.

V and J are TRBV7-8 and TRBJ1-1, with unresolved D. Trimming took 1 base from V and 9 from J, leaving 15 bases between them. The V gene's germline CDR1 is SGHVS and CDR2 FQNEAQ. The CDR3 runs 14 residues. CDR3 sequence (DNA): TGTGCCAGCAGCTTAGGGATGACCGGGTATAAAGCTTTCTTT. Translation: CASSLGMTGYKAFF.

This clone was seen only once. CDR3: CASSYREHEQFF. CDR3 coding DNA: TGTGCCAGCAGTTATCGGGAGCATGAGCAGTTCTTC. This chain connects TRBV6-6 to TRBJ2-1; D is possibly TRBD2 (6 bases). The CDR3 has 12 amino acids. Germline CDR1 reads MNHNY; CDR2 reads SVGAGI (reference sequence). V was shortened by 3 bases and J by 8 bases, with 8 bases between the two germline ends.

The chain carries TRBV7-9 and TRBJ1-1; 7 bases are shared with TRBD1. The junction had 7 bases not matched to a gene; V was cut back by 5 bases and J by 1 base. In germline, CDR1 is SEHNR, CDR2 FQNEAQ (reference sequence). This CDR3 comprises 15 residues. The CDR3 DNA reads TGTGCCAGCAGCGCCCTCGACAGGGCGAACACTGAAGCTTTCTTT. This sequence encodes CASSALDRANTEAFF.